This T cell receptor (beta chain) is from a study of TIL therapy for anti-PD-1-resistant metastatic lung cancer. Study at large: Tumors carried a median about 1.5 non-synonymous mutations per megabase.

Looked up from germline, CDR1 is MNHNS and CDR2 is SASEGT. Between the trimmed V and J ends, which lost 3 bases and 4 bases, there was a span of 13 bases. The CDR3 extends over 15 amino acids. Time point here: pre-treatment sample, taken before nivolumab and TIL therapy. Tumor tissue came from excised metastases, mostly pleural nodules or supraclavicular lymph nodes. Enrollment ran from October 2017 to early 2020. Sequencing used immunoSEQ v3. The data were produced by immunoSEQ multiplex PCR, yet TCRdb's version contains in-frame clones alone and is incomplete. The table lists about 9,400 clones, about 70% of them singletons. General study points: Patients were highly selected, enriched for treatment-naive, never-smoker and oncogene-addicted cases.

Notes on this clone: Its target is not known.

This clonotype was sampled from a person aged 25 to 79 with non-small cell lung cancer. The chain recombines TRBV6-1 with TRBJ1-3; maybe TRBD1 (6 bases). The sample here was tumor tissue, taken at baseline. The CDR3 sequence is CASSDRGYLGNTIYF. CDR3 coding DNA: TGTGCCAGCAGTGACAGGGGTTATCTGGGAAACACCATATATTTT.